This T cell receptor (beta chain) was obtained from a study of T cells in Graves' hyperthyroidism and ophthalmopathy. From germline, CDR1 is SNHLY and CDR2 FYNNEI. This CDR3 contains 13 residues. Trimming left V 10 bases short and J 0 bases short, with 10 bases between. In making diagnoses, clinical symptoms, serum thyroxine and TRAb, thyroid ultrasound and orbital computed tomography were all used. Using RNA transcripts as the source, TCR beta CDR3 regions were amplified. First-round RT-PCR targeting the TCR CDR3 was performed with the HTBI primer set. Each CDR3 protein gets one entry after TCRdb re-called the multiplex PCR reads with MiXCR. The data hold a few hundred thousand distinct CDR3 sequences, with around 13% observed a single time. This clonotype was detected ten times or more.

Source material: blood. The clonotype was recovered from a woman under 30 with Graves' hyperthyroidism. V and J are TRBV2 and TRBJ1-5; perhaps TRBD1 as D (5 bases). CDR3: CATKTGSNQPQHF. Here the CDR3 DNA reads TGTGCCACCAAAACAGGTAGCAATCAGCCCCAGCATTTT.